Shown below are 30 T cell receptor beta chains from a single sample sequenced in a study of T-cell reconstitution after alpha-beta-depleted transplantation in children. Using unique molecular identifiers, the investigators prepared the TCRbeta library. Each CDR3 protein is one row after TCRdb ran MiXCR on the PCR reads. Of tens of thousands of distinct CDR3 sequences listed, approximately 6.1% are singletons. Sequencing used PBMCs, mostly from graft donor cells, obtained 60 days after TCRalphabeta/CD19-depleted stem cell transplant. Receptors were obtained from a female patient between 2 and 15 years old who had a stem cell transplant for aplastic anemia, so the T cells may come from the graft donor.

This clonotype was seen many times. The chain employs TRBV7-2 and TRBJ2-5; D gene unclear. CDR3 size: 14 residues. V was shortened by 1 base and J by 7 bases, with 13 bases between the two germline ends. Per germline, CDR1 SGHTA and CDR2 FQGNSA. CDR3 nucleotide sequence: TGTGCCAGCAGCTTAGACCCCATACTCGGGACCCAGTACTTC. The encoded protein is CASSLDPILGTQYF.

This clonotype was found a few times. This chain joins TRBV9 and TRBJ2-1; D uncertain. The CDR3 has 10 amino acids. Trimming cost V 7 bases and J 8 bases, with 7 bases left between them. The germline V gene has CDR1 SGDLS and CDR2 YYNGEE. The CDR3 sequence is CASPGDEQFF. CDR3 in DNA: TGTGCCAGCCCCGGTGATGAGCAGTTCTTC.

At least ten counts were recorded for this clonotype. CDR3 amino acids: CASSLGRGSGYTF. The CDR3 DNA reads TGTGCCAGCAGCTTAGGCAGGGGAAGTGGCTACACCTTC. The rearrangement uses TRBV13 and TRBJ1-2, with a weak D call TRBD1 (6 bases). This CDR3 is 13 amino acids long. Per germline, CDR1 PRHDT and CDR2 FYEKMQ (reference sequence). Trimming left V 0 bases short and J 7 bases short, with 9 bases between.

This clonotype has at least ten counts. The gene calls are TRBV4-1 and TRBJ2-1; a possible D gene is TRBD2 (5 bases). The V gene lost 3 bases and the J gene lost 5 bases, with 14 bases spanning the gap. Germline assignment: CDR1 MGHRA and CDR2 YSYEKL. The CDR3 covers 15 residues. CDR3 sequence (DNA): TGCGCCAGCAGCCAGGGTCCTTGGGAGAACAATGAGCAGTTCTTC. Encoded protein: CASSQGPWENNEQFF.

This rearrangement joins TRBV14 to TRBJ2-7; D not resolved. CDR1 and CDR2 from the germline V gene are SGHDN and FVKESK. CDR3 length: 12 amino acids. Trimming shortened V by 1 base and J by 6 bases, and 7 bases separated the two germline ends. The CDR3 nucleotides read TGTGCCAGCAGCCAAGCCCGGGTCGAGCAGTACTTC. Translation: CASSQARVEQYF. Combining the CDR3 with reference TRBV14 and TRBJ2-7 gives the whole variable domain EAGVTQFPSHSVIEKGQTVTLRCDPISGHDNLYWYRRVMGKEIKFLLHFVKESKQDESGMPNNRFLAERTGGTYSTLKVQPAELEDSGVYFCASSQARVEQYFGPGTRLTVT.

This clonotype was found many times. V and J are TRBV24-1 and TRBJ2-1, with D possibly TRBD2 on 5 matching bases. This CDR3 has 14 amino acids. V lost 5 bases and J 2 bases, leaving 9 bases between the germline ends. CDR1 and CDR2 from the germline V gene are KGHDR and SFDVKD. This chain's CDR3 is CATSGGPTYNEQFF. The CDR3 region has the DNA TGTGCCACCAGTGGCGGGCCAACCTACAATGAGCAGTTCTTC.

This clonotype was found many times. The gene calls are TRBV23-1 and TRBJ1-6; TRBD1 matches 9 bases. TRBV23-1 belongs to the ORF category, with a function that is uncertain. The ends lost 0 bases at V and 11 bases at J; junction bases unmatched: 14. This CDR3 has 18 amino acids. The CDR3 protein is CASSQSQERDRDLPPLHF. In DNA, the CDR3 is TGCGCCAGCAGTCAATCTCAAGAGCGGGACAGGGATTTGCCACCCCTCCACTTT.

This clonotype showed up many times. The chain uses TRBV7-2 and TRBJ2-4; 9 bases fit TRBD2. The ends lost 1 base at V and 7 bases at J; junction bases unmatched: 5. CDR1 SGHTA and CDR2 FQGNSA come from the germline V gene. The CDR3 sequence is 15 residues long. The CDR3 loop is CASSLGGGAGNIQYF. CDR3 DNA sequence: TGTGCCAGCAGCTTAGGCGGGGGGGCAGGTAACATTCAGTACTTC.

At least ten counts were recorded for this clonotype. The J gene is TRBJ2-4, the V gene TRBV18; weak D call: TRBD2 (6 bases). Trimming left V 3 bases short and J 3 bases short, with 12 bases between. In germline, CDR1 is KGHSH, CDR2 LQKENI. The CDR3 length is 15 residues. The CDR3 DNA reads TGTGCCAGCTCACCGGTGGGGGGATTCAAAAACATTCAGTACTTC. Translated, it gives CASSPVGGFKNIQYF.

This rearrangement joins TRBV6-1 to TRBJ2-2; tentative D call: TRBD2 (7 bases). Germline V gene data show CDR1 as MNHNS and CDR2 as SASEGT. CDR3 length: 16 amino acids. V gave up 6 bases and J gave up 3 bases, with 17 bases separating them. CDR3 in DNA: TGTGCCAGCAGGCTAGAGGGGGGGGGCCACACCGGGGAGCTGTTTTTT. Translating gives CASRLEGGGHTGELFF.

This clonotype was recorded a few times. This chain links TRBV6-5 with TRBJ1-4, with TRBD1 identical over 9 bases. V lost 6 bases and J lost 6; bases outside the gene matches: 8. This CDR3 is built from 15 residues. The germline V gene encodes CDR1 MNHEY and CDR2 SVGAGI. CDR3 sequence: CASSKNRGQYEKLFF. CDR3 nucleotide sequence: TGTGCCAGCAGCAAAAACAGGGGGCAATATGAAAAACTGTTTTTT.

The sample holds many counts of this clonotype. The rearrangement joins TRBV28 to TRBJ1-6, with D hard to call. V shed 2 bases and J shed 7 bases, with 9 bases lying between them. In germline, CDR1 is MDHEN, CDR2 SYDVKM. The CDR3 consists of 14 residues. The CDR3 spells CASSLSPANSPLHF. CDR3 bases: TGTGCCAGCAGTTTAAGTCCGGCCAATTCACCCCTCCACTTT.

This clonotype was detected ten times or more. The chain has TRBV20-1 and TRBJ1-1, with 11 positions matching TRBD1. The CDR3 is 15 amino acids. The V gene's germline CDR1 is DFQATT and CDR2 SNEGSKA (reference sequence). V lost 6 bases to trimming and J lost 2 bases; unmatched junction nucleotides: 8. The CDR3 coding sequence is TGCAGTGCGGAGGACAGGGGGCTGGTAAACACTGAAGCTTTCTTT. Amino acids: CSAEDRGLVNTEAFF.

This clonotype was picked up many times. V and J are TRBV9 and TRBJ2-3; 10 bases map to TRBD2. Trimming cost V 0 bases and J 1 base; bases outside gene matches: 2. The germline CDR1 and CDR2 sequences are SGDLS and YYNGEE. CDR3 length equals 16 residues. CDR3 sequence: CASSVGTSGRTDTQYF. In DNA, the CDR3 is TGTGCCAGCAGCGTAGGGACTAGCGGCCGCACAGATACGCAGTATTTT.

This clonotype has only a few counts. The chain recombines TRBV30 with TRBJ2-5, with 9 bases identical to TRBD1. The length of the CDR3 is 16 residues. The germline V gene has CDR1 GTSNPN and CDR2 SVGIG (reference sequence). The V segment lost 0 bases and the J segment 4 bases; nucleotides outside the gene matches: 9. The DNA for the CDR3 is TGTGCCTGGAGTGTACGACACAGGGGGCGGCCAGAGACCCAGTACTTC. Translation: CAWSVRHRGRPETQYF.

Many counts were recorded for this clonotype. The V call is TRBV29-1, the J call TRBJ1-2, with a possible D match to TRBD1 (6 bases). The CDR3 loop spans 13 amino acids. Looked up from germline, CDR1 is SQVTM and CDR2 is ANQGSEA. V was trimmed by 7 bases and J by 0 bases, leaving 12 bases between them. The CDR3: CSAQGPANYGYTF. The CDR3 nucleotides are TGCAGCGCACAGGGCCCAGCTAACTATGGCTACACCTTC.

This clonotype has a count of ten or more. The chain combines TRBV7-9 with TRBJ2-1, with D uncertain. Germline V CDR1 and CDR2: SEHNR, FQNEAQ (reference sequence). V lost 4 bases to trimming and J lost 9 bases, with 7 bases between them. The CDR3 is made up of 11 amino acids. The CDR3 region has the DNA TGTGCCAGCAGCTCCCGAGGTGAGCAGTTCTTC. It encodes CASSSRGEQFF.

This clonotype has ten or more counts. The chain joins TRBV6-5 to TRBJ1-1; 10 bases match TRBD1. Trimming took 6 bases from V and 8 from J; bases not matched to a gene: 9. The CDR3 is 14 residues long. Per the germline V gene, CDR1 is MNHEY and CDR2 is SVGAGI. CDR3 nucleotides: TGTGCCAGCAGGCCCCGACAGGGGGCGAGCGAAGCTTTCTTT. It is translated as CASRPRQGASEAFF.

This clonotype was seen at least ten times. The chain links TRBV7-9 to TRBJ2-5, with a possible D match to TRBD1 (6 bases). The V gene lost 3 bases and the J gene lost 5 bases, with 7 bases spanning the gap. The CDR3 is 12 amino acids. Germline CDR1 is SEHNR and CDR2 is FQNEAQ (reference sequence). The CDR3 spells CASSFGGETQYF. CDR3 nucleotide sequence: TGTGCCAGCAGCTTTGGGGGCGAGACCCAGTACTTC.

The chain uses TRBV27 and TRBJ1-4; D remains unclear. This CDR3 has 15 amino acids. In germline, CDR1 is MNHEY, CDR2 SMNVEV (reference sequence). V shed 6 bases and J shed 7 bases, with 18 bases lying between them. This CDR3 is CASSPGLQRGEKLFF. CDR3 in DNA: TGTGCCAGCAGCCCGGGCCTCCAACGGGGTGAAAAACTGTTTTTT.

This clonotype has only a few counts. The chain carries TRBV20-1 and TRBJ2-3; 12 bases align to TRBD2. The CDR3 is made up of 19 amino acids. Trimming at V came to 4 bases and at J to 6 bases, leaving 20 bases not matched to a gene. CDR1 and CDR2 (germline): DFQATT, SNEGSKA (reference sequence). The CDR3 region is CSAKGPAGLAGGGLDTQYF. CDR3 DNA: TGCAGTGCTAAAGGGCCAGCGGGGCTAGCGGGGGGGGGCTTGGATACGCAGTATTTT.

The sample holds many counts of this clonotype. V and J are TRBV20-1 and TRBJ1-2; no clear D gene. The V gene lost 2 bases and the J gene lost 8 bases, with 12 bases spanning the gap. The germline CDR1 and CDR2 sequences are DFQATT and SNEGSKA (reference sequence). The CDR3 runs 12 residues. CDR3 coding DNA: TGCAGTGCTAGAATAGGGAACGAGGGCTACACCTTC. The encoded protein is CSARIGNEGYTF.

As to this clonotype: A much more abundant neighbour one base away suggests this may be a read error. The CDR3 carries no conserved terminal phenylalanine or tryptophan, so it likely arises from a read error. CDR3 nucleotide sequence: TGTGCCATCTCCCCGGCCGGGAGCGGGGAGACCCAGTACTCC. It translates to CAISPAGSGETQYS. The chain is built from TRBV10-3 and TRBJ2-5; D perhaps matches TRBD2 (6 bases). Germline V gene data show CDR1 as ENHRY and CDR2 as SYGVKD. Deletions cut 8 bases from V and 5 bases from J, with 18 bases between. The CDR3 loop spans 14 amino acids.

This clonotype was seen many times. The chain links TRBV15 to TRBJ2-1; 11 nucleotides line up with TRBD2. This CDR3 spans 17 amino acids. From germline, CDR1 is LNHNV and CDR2 YYDKDF (reference sequence). V dropped 1 base and J dropped 5; count of bases not matched to a gene: 7. In nucleotides, the CDR3 is TGTGCCACCAGCAGAGGACCGGGACTAGCGGACCACAATGAGCAGTTCTTC. Translating gives CATSRGPGLADHNEQFF.

This clonotype was seen at least ten times. This sequence joins TRBV20-1 and TRBJ1-5, with D possibly being TRBD1 (5 bases). The CDR3 is made up of 15 amino acids. The germline CDR1 and CDR2 sequences are DFQATT and SNEGSKA (reference sequence). The V end lost 0 bases, the J end lost 1 base, and 10 bases lay between the germline ends. The CDR3 region is CSARDRQGSNQPQHF. The CDR3 DNA is TGCAGTGCTAGAGATCGTCAGGGAAGCAATCAGCCCCAGCATTTT.

This clonotype showed up many times. V and J are TRBV12-3 or TRBV12-4 and TRBJ2-7, with TRBD1 matching over 9 bases. Trimming removed 8 bases from V and 4 bases from J; junction bases left unmatched: 21. The CDR3 totals 18 residues. This CDR3 reads CASAQRDRVQSSGYEQYF. The CDR3 coding sequence is TGTGCCAGCGCACAGCGGGACAGGGTCCAGTCGTCGGGGTACGAGCAGTACTTC.

This clonotype was seen many times. The V call is TRBV5-1, the J call TRBJ2-3; the match to TRBD2 covers 10 bases. The CDR3 consists of 18 residues. Germline V gene sequence: CDR1 SGHRS, CDR2 YFSETQ. J was trimmed by 4 bases and V by 0 bases; bases with no gene match: 11. The CDR3 is CASSLATILAGVADTQYF. In DNA form, the CDR3 reads TGCGCCAGCAGCTTGGCCACTATTCTAGCGGGAGTCGCAGATACGCAGTATTTT.

This clonotype was recorded many times. This chain joins TRBV7-9 and TRBJ1-1; D call uncertain. Per the germline V gene, CDR1 is SEHNR and CDR2 is FQNEAQ (reference sequence). The CDR3 length is 13 residues. Trimming stripped 8 bases from V and 0 bases from J, with 10 bases between. CDR3 bases: TGTGCCAGCGTCCCAAGGGTGAACACTGAAGCTTTCTTT. Amino acid sequence: CASVPRVNTEAFF.

This clonotype was seen many times. The chain recombines TRBV7-9 with TRBJ2-2; no clear D gene. The ends were cut back, 10 bases at V and 3 bases at J, with 3 bases in the middle. In germline, CDR1 is SEHNR, CDR2 FQNEAQ (reference sequence). The CDR3 runs to 10 residues. This chain's CDR3 is CATDTGELFF. Here the CDR3 DNA reads TGTGCCACGGACACCGGGGAGCTGTTTTTT.

This clonotype was counted ten times or more. The chain links TRBV15 to TRBJ2-1; TRBD1 matches 9 bases. Losses at the gene ends were 2 bases for V and 8 bases for J; bases not matched to a gene: 1. This CDR3 contains 13 residues. Germline values: CDR1 LNHNV, CDR2 YYDKDF (reference sequence). CDR3 in DNA: TGTGCCACCAGCAGACGGACAGGGGATGAGCAGTTCTTC. Its protein product is CATSRRTGDEQFF.